Presented here are 10 T cell receptor beta chains from one specimen sequenced in a study of blood T cell repertoires in COVID-19. Here immunoSEQ multiplex PCR was the method, and the copy in TCRdb shows in-frame clones only, minus some. The profile shows hundreds of thousands of clones, approximately 86% of them singletons. The specimen sequenced was peripheral blood. These TCRs come from a woman aged 55-69 years who had recovered from COVID-19.

The gene calls are TRBV5-1 and TRBJ2-7; D perhaps matches TRBD1 (6 bases). Germline loops: CDR1 SGHRS, CDR2 YFSETQ. The CDR3 is 13 residues long. Trimming took off 4 bases at V and 4 bases at J, with 12 bases between the two ends. CDR3 sequence reads: CASSRTENYEQYF. Written as DNA, the CDR3 is TGCGCCAGCAGCAGGACAGAGAATTACGAGCAGTACTTC. Together with reference TRBV5-1 and TRBJ2-7, the CDR3 gives the full variable domain: KAGVTQTPRYLIKTRGQQVTLSCSPISGHRSVSWYQQTPGQGLQFLFEYFSETQRNKGNFPGRFSGRQFSNSRSEMNVSTLELGDSALYLCASSRTENYEQYFGPGTRLTVT.

The chain recombines TRBV19 with TRBJ1-5; D unclear. Germline CDR1 LNHDA, CDR2 SQIVND (reference sequence). The CDR3 runs to 14 residues. V was shortened by 2 bases and J by 3 bases, with 8 bases between the two germline ends. The CDR3 sequence: CASSITSLNQPQHF. CDR3 nucleotides: TGTGCCAGTAGTATAACCAGTCTCAATCAGCCCCAGCATTTT.

The chain uses TRBV7-2 and TRBJ1-5; D is ambiguous. Trimming took 1 base from V and 5 from J, leaving 9 bases between them. This CDR3 is built from 14 residues. Germline CDR1 is SGHTA and CDR2 is FQGNSA. The CDR3 DNA sequence: TGTGCCAGCAGCTTAGAGTTGCGGCATCAGCCCCAGCATTTT. This encodes CASSLELRHQPQHF.

This clone appeared a single time. The chain has TRBV11-2 and TRBJ2-2, with D perhaps matching TRBD2 (6 bases). The CDR3 runs 15 residues. The ends were cut back, 8 bases at V and 3 bases at J, with 16 bases in the middle. CDR1 and CDR2 from the germline V gene are SGHAT and FQNNGV. In DNA form, the CDR3 reads TGTGCCAGCTTCAGGGAGGAGGACTACACCGGGGAGCTGTTTTTT. Residues: CASFREEDYTGELFF.

The chain joins TRBV28 to TRBJ1-2; D is possibly TRBD1 (5 bases). CDR3 length: 15 residues. Germline-derived CDR1 and CDR2 are MDHEN and SYDVKM. V lost 4 bases and J 0 bases, leaving 12 bases between the germline ends. CDR3 nucleotides: TGTGCCAGCAGTTCCCCTCCGGGGGCTAACTATGGCTACACCTTC. Protein product: CASSSPPGANYGYTF.

This clone has a single count. The CDR3 DNA is TGTGCCAGCAGCCCGAGACTAGCGGGGGGGAGCACAGATACGCAGTATTTT. Its translation is CASSPRLAGGSTDTQYF. V gene TRBV9 combines with J gene TRBJ2-3, with TRBD2 matching over 14 bases. This CDR3 has 17 residues. V lost 4 bases to trimming and J lost 0 bases; unmatched junction nucleotides: 4. Looked up from germline, CDR1 is SGDLS and CDR2 is YYNGEE. The full variable domain, its missing parts supplied by reference TRBV9 and TRBJ2-3, is DSGVTQTPKHLITATGQRVTLRCSPRSGDLSVYWYQQSLDQGLQFLIQYYNGEERAKGNILERFSAQQFPDLHSELNLSSLELGDSALYFCASSPRLAGGSTDTQYFGPGTRLTVL.

The chain links TRBV7-3 to TRBJ2-3, with 7 bases matching TRBD2. The CDR3 has 15 amino acids. Germline lookup yields CDR1 SGHTA and CDR2 FQGTGA. With 5 bases clipped from V and 0 bases from J, the junction kept 5 bases outside the gene matches. DNA for the CDR3: TGTGCCAGCAGCCCGTTGGGGGGGAGCACAGATACGCAGTATTTT. Protein product: CASSPLGGSTDTQYF.

This sequence joins TRBV14 and TRBJ1-2; the match to TRBD1 covers 7 bases. CDR1 is SGHDN, CDR2 FVKESK, per germline. The CDR3 consists of 14 residues. J was trimmed by 7 bases and V by 1 base; bases with no gene match: 6. The CDR3 is CASSQGRTGSGYTF. Written as DNA, the CDR3 is TGTGCCAGCAGCCAAGGTAGGACAGGCTCTGGCTACACCTTC. Complete variable domain (other parts from reference TRBV14 and TRBJ1-2): EAGVTQFPSHSVIEKGQTVTLRCDPISGHDNLYWYRRVMGKEIKFLLHFVKESKQDESGMPNNRFLAERTGGTYSTLKVQPAELEDSGVYFCASSQGRTGSGYTFGSGTRLTVV.

The rearrangement joins TRBV5-1 to TRBJ2-1; tentatively, D is TRBD2 (6 bases). The CDR3 is 13 residues long. CDR1 is SGHRS and CDR2 is YFSETQ in the germline V gene. V was clipped by 4 bases and J by 9 bases, with 14 bases between them. The CDR3 reads CASSIGAGPEQFF. CDR3 nucleotides: TGCGCCAGCAGCATTGGGGCGGGGCCTGAGCAGTTCTTC.

The chain recombines TRBV9 with TRBJ1-3, with D perhaps TRBD1 (6 bases). V lost 0 bases and J 3 bases, leaving 16 bases between the germline ends. There are 17 residues in the CDR3. Germline CDR1 is SGDLS and CDR2 is YYNGEE. The CDR3: CASSVALRGGSGNTIYF. The CDR3 bases are TGTGCCAGCAGCGTAGCCCTCCGTGGGGGCAGTGGAAACACCATATATTTT.